One and the same sample provided the 21 T cell receptor beta chains below, sequenced in a study of cytomegalovirus exposure and HLA in healthy donors. In the PCR, 60 Vbeta and 13 Jbeta primers were used. The data were produced by immunoSEQ multiplex PCR, yet TCRdb's version contains in-frame clones alone and is incomplete. The table lists 150,000 to 180,000 clones, approximately 81% of them singletons. The source material was PBMCs. Receptors originate from a woman under 30 in good health and CMV-seronegative.

The chain recombines TRBV5-4 with TRBJ1-2, with 9 bases that match TRBD1. Losses at the gene ends were 4 bases for V and 6 bases for J; bases not matched to a gene: 13. Germline V gives CDR1 SGHNT, CDR2 YYREEE (reference sequence). This CDR3 spans 16 amino acids. The CDR3 loop is CASSRRQTGGSHGYTF. DNA for the CDR3: TGTGCCAGCAGCCGCAGACAGACAGGGGGAAGTCATGGCTACACCTTC.

The genes are TRBV28 and TRBJ1-4; a possible D gene is TRBD1 (6 bases). CDR3 size: 14 residues. Germline V gene data show CDR1 as MDHEN and CDR2 as SYDVKM. Trimming cost V 5 bases and J 5 bases, with 12 bases left between them. The CDR3 loop reads CASSPRGRNEKLFF. The CDR3 DNA is TGTGCCAGCAGTCCCAGGGGCCGGAATGAAAAACTGTTTTTT.

V gene TRBV7-3 combines with J gene TRBJ2-7, with 10 nucleotides matching TRBD2. The CDR3 extends over 14 amino acids. Looked up from germline, CDR1 is SGHTA and CDR2 is FQGTGA. Germline trimming cut 0 bases from V and 4 bases from J; bases unmatched to any gene: 0. For the CDR3, the DNA is TGTGCCAGCAGCTTAACTAGCGGGAGGTACGAGCAGTACTTC. It is translated as CASSLTSGRYEQYF.

The V call is TRBV7-2, the J call TRBJ1-2, with 9 positions matching TRBD1. CDR3 size: 17 residues. Germline V gives CDR1 SGHTA, CDR2 FQGNSA. The V gene end was trimmed by 5 bases and the J gene end by 2 bases; junction bases not matched to a gene: 12. Here the CDR3 reads CASSKPGQGGSNYGYTF. The DNA for the CDR3 is TGTGCCAGCAGCAAACCGGGACAGGGAGGGTCCAACTATGGCTACACCTTC.

The chain combines TRBV9 with TRBJ1-3; D remains ambiguous. CDR1 SGDLS and CDR2 YYNGEE come from the germline V gene. V lost 4 bases and J lost 0, with 14 bases in between. The CDR3 is 16 residues long. CDR3 nucleotides: TGTGCCAGCAGCCCCAACCCCTTGAGCTCTGGAAACACCATATATTTT. The encoded protein is CASSPNPLSSGNTIYF.

This clone was detected a few times. This chain joins TRBV5-1 and TRBJ2-4; TRBD1 agrees at 7 bases. The germline V gene encodes CDR1 SGHRS and CDR2 YFSETQ. V shed 1 base, J shed 5 bases, and the junction held 3 bases outside the gene matches. The CDR3 loop spans 14 amino acids. The CDR3 coding sequence is TGCGCCAGCAGCTTGACGGACAGGCAAAACATTCAGTACTTC. This sequence encodes CASSLTDRQNIQYF. Filled out from reference TRBV5-1 and TRBJ2-4, the complete variable domain reads KAGVTQTPRYLIKTRGQQVTLSCSPISGHRSVSWYQQTPGQGLQFLFEYFSETQRNKGNFPGRFSGRQFSNSRSEMNVSTLELGDSALYLCASSLTDRQNIQYFGAGTRLSVL.

This chain joins TRBV7-2 and TRBJ2-7; 7 bases line up with TRBD1. Per germline, CDR1 SGHTA and CDR2 FQGNSA. This CDR3 is 14 amino acids long. V shed 5 bases, J shed 4 bases, and the junction held 8 bases outside the gene matches. CDR3 DNA: TGTGCCAGCAGCCTCCGGGACAGCCTATACGAGCAGTACTTC. This encodes CASSLRDSLYEQYF. Based on the CDR3 plus reference TRBV7-2 and TRBJ2-7, the full variable domain is GAGVSQSPSNKVTEKGKDVELRCDPISGHTALYWYRQSLGQGLEFLIYFQGNSAPDKSGLPSDRFSAERTGGSVSTLTIQRTQQEDSAVYLCASSLRDSLYEQYFGPGTRLTVT.

The rearrangement joins TRBV4-1 to TRBJ2-7; 11 bases line up with TRBD2. The germline V gene encodes CDR1 MGHRA and CDR2 YSYEKL. The CDR3 has 20 amino acids. J was trimmed by 5 bases and V by 4 bases; bases with no gene match: 22. CDR3 amino acids: CASSRDPERARASGRNEQYF. Written as DNA, the CDR3 is TGCGCCAGCAGCCGAGACCCTGAAAGGGCCAGGGCTAGCGGGAGGAACGAGCAGTACTTC.

This clone appeared once. The genes are TRBV5-1 and TRBJ1-3; D may be TRBD1 (6 bases). In germline, CDR1 is SGHRS, CDR2 YFSETQ. Trimming stripped 4 bases from V and 3 bases from J, with 23 bases between. The CDR3 loop spans 18 amino acids. Written as DNA, the CDR3 is TGCGCCAGCAGCGCGCGCGGGGGGCGCGCTTCTGATGGAAACACCATATATTTT. This codes for CASSARGGRASDGNTIYF.

This chain links TRBV19 with TRBJ2-1; 11 bases fit TRBD2. CDR3 length equals 16 residues. The J segment lost 2 bases and the V segment lost 7 bases, leaving 7 bases of the junction unmatched. Germline V CDR1 and CDR2: LNHDA, SQIVND (reference sequence). The CDR3 DNA reads as TGTGCCAGTAACCCCGGGACTAGCGGTACCTACAATGAGCAGTTCTTC. Translation gives CASNPGTSGTYNEQFF.

The J gene is TRBJ2-5, the V gene TRBV27, with D possibly being TRBD1 (6 bases). The CDR3 is 16 residues long. The germline CDR1 and CDR2 sequences are MNHEY and SMNVEV (reference sequence). V shed 4 bases and J shed 1 base, with 16 bases lying between them. The CDR3 DNA is TGTGCCAGCAGTTCAATAGACAGGTTGATCCAAGAGACCCAGTACTTC. Residues: CASSSIDRLIQETQYF.

The genes are TRBV10-1 and TRBJ2-7, with TRBD1 identical over 7 bases. The CDR3 is 15 amino acids. With V trimmed by 0 bases and J by 6 bases, 8 bases remained unmatched. Germline CDR1 and CDR2: WNHNN and SYGVQD (reference sequence). The CDR3 is CASSESNSGGIEQYF. The CDR3 DNA sequence: TGCGCCAGCAGTGAGTCGAACTCAGGGGGTATCGAGCAGTACTTC.

The chain recombines TRBV5-1 with TRBJ2-2, with 9 bases fitting TRBD1. J gave up 5 bases and V 3 bases, and 2 bases lay outside the gene matches. The CDR3 is made up of 14 amino acids. Germline assignment: CDR1 SGHRS and CDR2 YFSETQ. CDR3 sequence (DNA): TGCGCCAGCAGCTCGGGACAGGGTACCGGGGAGCTGTTTTTT. Translation gives CASSSGQGTGELFF.

The genes are TRBV10-3 and TRBJ2-7, with 9 bases lining up with TRBD1. J lost 2 bases, V lost 11 bases, and 7 bases had no gene match. The CDR3 loop spans 13 amino acids. Germline CDR1 ENHRY, CDR2 SYGVKD. The CDR3 DNA is TGTGCCTCCTCGGGACAGGGAGCCTACGAGCAGTACTTC. This codes for CASSGQGAYEQYF.

Points on this clone: This CDR3 fails to terminate in the conserved phenylalanine or tryptophan, so it likely reflects a read error. V and J are TRBV28 and TRBJ2-7; D is ambiguous. This CDR3 comprises 13 residues. V was shortened by 7 bases and J by 6 bases, with 16 bases between the two germline ends. Per germline, CDR1 MDHEN and CDR2 SYDVKM. The CDR3 reads CASMGPTLGEQYL. The CDR3, as DNA: TGTGCCAGCATGGGTCCGACCCTGGGCGAGCAGTACCTC.

With respect to this clone: A read error may account for a junction end that differs from germline. The CDR3, as DNA: TGTGCTAGCAGCTTAGCGGCCCCGGGACAGGCCCGAATGAACACTGAAGCTTTCTTT. It translates to CASSLAAPGQARMNTEAFF. V is TRBV7-7 and J is TRBJ1-1; 8 nucleotides align to TRBD1. Germline V gene sequence: CDR1 SSHAT, CDR2 FNYEAQ (reference sequence). This CDR3 contains 19 residues.

The rearrangement uses TRBV6-1 and TRBJ2-3; 11 bases align to TRBD2. CDR1 and CDR2 (germline): MNHNS, SASEGT. This CDR3 is 15 amino acids long. V lost 8 bases and J lost 1; bases outside the gene matches: 5. The CDR3 region has the DNA TGTGCCAGCGGACCGGGACTAGCGGGCACAGATACGCAGTATTTT. Protein: CASGPGLAGTDTQYF.

The chain has TRBV6-1 and TRBJ1-2; TRBD1 matches at 9 bases. Trimming cost V 5 bases and J 4 bases; bases outside gene matches: 8. This CDR3 is 15 amino acids long. Germline CDR1 is MNHNS and CDR2 is SASEGT. The CDR3 loop reads CASSQGGQGGYGYTF. The CDR3 DNA reads TGTGCCAGCAGTCAAGGGGGACAGGGAGGCTATGGCTACACCTTC.

The V call is TRBV5-1, the J call TRBJ2-7; 11 bases fit TRBD1. The CDR3 runs to 14 residues. V gave up 0 bases and J gave up 6 bases; unmatched junction bases: 2. Germline-derived CDR1 and CDR2 are SGHRS and YFSETQ. CDR3 residues: CASSLEDRGREQYF. CDR3 coding DNA: TGCGCCAGCAGCTTGGAGGACAGGGGGCGCGAGCAGTACTTC.

This clone has more than one count but fewer than ten. The V and J genes are TRBV6-5 and TRBJ2-7, with 10 bases that match TRBD2. The CDR3 totals 15 residues. Germline CDR1 and CDR2: MNHEY and SVGAGI. With 3 bases clipped from V and 2 bases from J, the junction kept 4 bases outside the gene matches. The DNA for the CDR3 is TGTGCCAGCAGTTATACAGCGGGGGGGCCCTACGAGCAGTACTTC. Residues: CASSYTAGGPYEQYF.

This clone was found once. The chain is built from TRBV9 and TRBJ2-7, with TRBD1 matching 10 bases. The junction had 4 bases not matched to a gene; V was cut back by 4 bases and J by 3 bases. The CDR3 is 14 amino acids. The germline V gene encodes CDR1 SGDLS and CDR2 YYNGEE. As DNA, the CDR3 is TGTGCCAGCAGCCTGGGACAGGGGTTCTACGAGCAGTACTTC. As protein: CASSLGQGFYEQYF.